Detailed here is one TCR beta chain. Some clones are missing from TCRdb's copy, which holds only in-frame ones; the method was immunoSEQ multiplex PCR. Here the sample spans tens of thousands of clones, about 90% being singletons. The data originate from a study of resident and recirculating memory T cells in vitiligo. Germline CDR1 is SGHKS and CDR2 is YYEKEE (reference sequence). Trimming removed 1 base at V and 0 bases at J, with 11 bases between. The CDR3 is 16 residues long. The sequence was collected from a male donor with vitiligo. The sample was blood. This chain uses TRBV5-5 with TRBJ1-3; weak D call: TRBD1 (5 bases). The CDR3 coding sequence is TGTGCCAGCAGCTTGTCTACAGGAAGCTCTGGAAACACCATATATTTT. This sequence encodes CASSLSTGSSGNTIYF. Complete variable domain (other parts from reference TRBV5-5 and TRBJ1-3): DAGVTQSPTHLIKTRGQQVTLRCSPISGHKSVSWYQQVLGQGPQFIFQYYEKEERGRGNFPDRFSARQFPNYSSELNVNALLLGDSALYLCASSLSTGSSGNTIYFGEGSWLTVV.